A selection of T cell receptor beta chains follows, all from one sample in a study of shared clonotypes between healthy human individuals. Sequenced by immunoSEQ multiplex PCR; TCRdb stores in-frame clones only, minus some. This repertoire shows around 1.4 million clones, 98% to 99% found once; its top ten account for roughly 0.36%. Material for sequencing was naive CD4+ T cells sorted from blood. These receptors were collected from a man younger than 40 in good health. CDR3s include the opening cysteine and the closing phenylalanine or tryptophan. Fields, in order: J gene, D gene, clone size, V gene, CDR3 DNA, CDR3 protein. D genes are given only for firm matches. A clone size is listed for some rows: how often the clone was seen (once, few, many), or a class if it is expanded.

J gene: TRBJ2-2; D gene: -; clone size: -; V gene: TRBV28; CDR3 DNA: TGTGCCAGCACCTTGCAGCGCGTCTCGAACACCGGGGAGCTGTTTTTT; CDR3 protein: CASTLQRVSNTGELFF
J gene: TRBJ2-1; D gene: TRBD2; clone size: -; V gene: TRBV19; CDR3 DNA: TGTGCAGCCGGGGGGGTATGGAATGAGCAGTTCTTC; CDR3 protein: CAAGGVWNEQFF
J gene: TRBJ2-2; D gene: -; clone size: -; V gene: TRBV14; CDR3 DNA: TGTGCCAGCAGCCAAGACAGGGTCGGGGAGCTGTTTTTT; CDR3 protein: CASSQDRVGELFF
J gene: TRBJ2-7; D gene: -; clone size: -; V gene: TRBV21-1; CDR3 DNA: TGTGCCAGCAGCAAATCAGGGAATGGATACGAGCAGTACTTC; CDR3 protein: CASSKSGNGYEQYF
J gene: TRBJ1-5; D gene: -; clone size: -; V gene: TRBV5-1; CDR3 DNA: TGCGCCAGCAGCCCTGGACGGGAGCTGAATCAGCCCCAGCATTTT; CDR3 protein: CASSPGRELNQPQHF
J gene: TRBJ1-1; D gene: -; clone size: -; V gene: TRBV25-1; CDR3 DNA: TGTGCCAGCAGTGAATCGGGGGGCGTGGGCACTGAAGCTTTCTTT; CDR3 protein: CASSESGGVGTEAFF
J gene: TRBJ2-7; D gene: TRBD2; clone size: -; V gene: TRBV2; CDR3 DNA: TGTGCCAGCAGTGGGAGACTAGCGGGAGGTAGTAACTACGAGCAGTACTTC; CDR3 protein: CASSGRLAGGSNYEQYF
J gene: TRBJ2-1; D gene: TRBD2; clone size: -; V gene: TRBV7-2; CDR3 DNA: TGTGCCAGCAGCTTTCTCTTCTTTAGCGGGAGGGGCAATGAGCAGTTCTTC; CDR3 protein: CASSFLFFSGRGNEQFF
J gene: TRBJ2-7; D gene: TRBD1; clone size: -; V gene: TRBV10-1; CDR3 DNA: TGCGCCAGCAGTGAGGACAGGGGGCATGAGCAGTACTTC; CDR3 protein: CASSEDRGHEQYF
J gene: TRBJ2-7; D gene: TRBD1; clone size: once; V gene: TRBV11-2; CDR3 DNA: TGTGCCAGCAGCTCCAGACTCGGGACAGGGGGCGCGTACTACGAGCAGTACTTC; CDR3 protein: CASSSRLGTGGAYYEQYF
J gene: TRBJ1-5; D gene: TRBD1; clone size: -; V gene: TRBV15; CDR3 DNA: TGTGCCACCAGCCCCCGTGGGGACAGTTACAATCAGCCCCAGCATTTT; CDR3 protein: CATSPRGDSYNQPQHF
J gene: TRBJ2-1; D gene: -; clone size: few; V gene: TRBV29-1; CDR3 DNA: TGCAGCGTTAACCCTGGTGGGGATGAGCAGTTCTTC; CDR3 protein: CSVNPGGDEQFF
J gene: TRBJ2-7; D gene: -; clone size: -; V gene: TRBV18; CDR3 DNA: TGTGCCAGCTCACCTAATGCAGGTGCTACCTACGAGCAGTACTTC; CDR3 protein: CASSPNAGATYEQYF
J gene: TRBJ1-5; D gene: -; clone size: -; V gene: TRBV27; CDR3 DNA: TGTGCCAGCAGTCCCCTAATACAATCAGATCAGCCCCAGCATTTT; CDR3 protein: CASSPLIQSDQPQHF
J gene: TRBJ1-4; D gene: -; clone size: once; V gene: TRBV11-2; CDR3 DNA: TGTGCCAGCAGACGCCTAGGGTCTAATGAAAAACTGTTTTTT; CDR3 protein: CASRRLGSNEKLFF
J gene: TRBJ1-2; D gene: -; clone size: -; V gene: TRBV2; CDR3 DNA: TGTGCCAGCAGATTGGGGGGAGTTGGCTACACCTTC; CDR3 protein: CASRLGGVGYTF
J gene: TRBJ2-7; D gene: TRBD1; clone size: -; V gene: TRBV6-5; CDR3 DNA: TGTGCCAGCAGGCAAACCTGGACAGGGTCTGACGAGCAGTACTTC; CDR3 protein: CASRQTWTGSDEQYF
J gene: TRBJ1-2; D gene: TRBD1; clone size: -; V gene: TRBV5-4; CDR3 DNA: TGTGCCAGCAGCCCACAGGGGGAGGGGAACTATGGCTACACCTTC; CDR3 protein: CASSPQGEGNYGYTF
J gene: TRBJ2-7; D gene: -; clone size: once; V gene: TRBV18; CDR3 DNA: TGTGCCAGCTCACCACCAGGGGCCAACTACGAGCAGTACTTC; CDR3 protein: CASSPPGANYEQYF
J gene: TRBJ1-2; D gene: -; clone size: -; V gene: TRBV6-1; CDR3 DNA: TGTGCCAGCAGTGAAGTCGGGAAGGGAATCTATGGCTACACCTTC; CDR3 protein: CASSEVGKGIYGYTF
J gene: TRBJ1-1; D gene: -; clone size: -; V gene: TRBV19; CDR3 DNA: TGTGCCAGCAGTATCTACCGGAACACTGAAGCTTTCTTT; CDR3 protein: CASSIYRNTEAFF
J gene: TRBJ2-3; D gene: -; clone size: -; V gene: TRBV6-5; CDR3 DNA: TGTGCCAGCAGTTACTCAAGCGCGGGCTCGGTCGATACGCAGTATTTT; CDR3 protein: CASSYSSAGSVDTQYF
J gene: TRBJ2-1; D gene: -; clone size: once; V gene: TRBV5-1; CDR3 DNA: TGCGCCAGCAGCTTGCCCGGGAGCTCCTACAATGAGCAGTTCTTC; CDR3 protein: CASSLPGSSYNEQFF
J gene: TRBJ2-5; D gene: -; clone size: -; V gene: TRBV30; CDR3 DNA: TGTGCCTGGAGTTTCCGGCCCCAAGAGACCCAGTACTTC; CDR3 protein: CAWSFRPQETQYF
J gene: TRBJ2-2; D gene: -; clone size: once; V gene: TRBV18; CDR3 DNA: TGTGCCAGCACCAGGGGAACCGGGGAGCTGTTTTTT; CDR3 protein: CASTRGTGELFF
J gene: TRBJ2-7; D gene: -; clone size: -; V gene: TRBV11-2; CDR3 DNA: TGTGCCAGCAGCCCTTCCAGGGGGAGGGAGCAGTACTTC; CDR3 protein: CASSPSRGREQYF
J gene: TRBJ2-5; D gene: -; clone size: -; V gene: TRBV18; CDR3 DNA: TGTGCCAGCTCACGTTCGGCAGCCCAAGAGACCCAGTACTTC; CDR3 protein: CASSRSAAQETQYF
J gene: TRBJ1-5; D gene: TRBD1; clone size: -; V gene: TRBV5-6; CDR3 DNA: TGTGCCAGCAGCTCGTCCCGGGACAGGGGTTCCCAGCCCCAGCATTTT; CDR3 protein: CASSSSRDRGSQPQHF
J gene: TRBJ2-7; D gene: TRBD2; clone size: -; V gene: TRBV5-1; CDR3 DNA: TGCGCCAGCAGGGAAGGACTAGCGGGAGTATACGAGCAGTACTTC; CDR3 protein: CASREGLAGVYEQYF
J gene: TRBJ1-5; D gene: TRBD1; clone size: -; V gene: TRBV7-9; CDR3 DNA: TGTGCCAGCAGCTCAGGGGGTTACAATCAGCCCCAGCATTTT; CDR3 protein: CASSSGGYNQPQHF
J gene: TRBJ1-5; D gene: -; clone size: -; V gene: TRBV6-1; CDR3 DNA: TGTGCCAGCAGTCGAGGCTCCAATCAGCCCCAGCATTTT; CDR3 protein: CASSRGSNQPQHF
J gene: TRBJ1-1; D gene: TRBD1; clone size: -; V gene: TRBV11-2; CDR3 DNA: TGTGCCAGCAGCCAGGACAGGGATACTGAAGCTTTCTTT; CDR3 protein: CASSQDRDTEAFF
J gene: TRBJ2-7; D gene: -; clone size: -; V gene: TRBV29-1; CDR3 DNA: TGCAGCGCTGGTGGGATATCCTACGAGCAGTACTTC; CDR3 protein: CSAGGISYEQYF
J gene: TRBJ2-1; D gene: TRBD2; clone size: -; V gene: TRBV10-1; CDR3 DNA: TGCGCCAGCAGTAAGGGGGGACTAGCGGGAGAAATATTCTACAATGAGCAGTTCTTC; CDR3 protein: CASSKGGLAGEIFYNEQFF
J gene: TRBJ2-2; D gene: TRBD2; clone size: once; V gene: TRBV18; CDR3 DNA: TGTGCCAGCTCAACCCTAGCGGGAGGGCCTGACGGGGAGCTGTTTTTT; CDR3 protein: CASSTLAGGPDGELFF
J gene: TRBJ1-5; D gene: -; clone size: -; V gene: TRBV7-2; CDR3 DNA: TGTGCCAGCAGTAATAGCGGCAATCAGCCCCAGCATTTT; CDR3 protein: CASSNSGNQPQHF
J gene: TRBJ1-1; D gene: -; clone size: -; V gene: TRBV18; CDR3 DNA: TGTGCCAGCTCACCACGGGGAGGAGGGGAGAACACTGAAGCTTTCTTT; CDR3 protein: CASSPRGGGENTEAFF
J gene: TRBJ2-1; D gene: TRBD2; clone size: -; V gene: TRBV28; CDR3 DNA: TGTGCCAGCAGTTCTACAGGGTCAAGCGGGAGCAATGAGCAGTTCTTC; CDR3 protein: CASSSTGSSGSNEQFF
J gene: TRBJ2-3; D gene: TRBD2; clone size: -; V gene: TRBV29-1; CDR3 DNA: TGCAGCGTTGAAGGGGAGGGGAACACAGATACGCAGTATTTT; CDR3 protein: CSVEGEGNTDTQYF
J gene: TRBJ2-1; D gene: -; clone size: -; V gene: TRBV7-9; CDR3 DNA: TGTGCCAGCAGCTTAGACCCCAGTGAGCAGTTCTTC; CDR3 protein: CASSLDPSEQFF